This passage covers 15 T cell receptor beta chains from one sample sequenced in a study of technical replicates of blood from several donors (dated by TCRdb to about 2017). Libraries were built with the immunoSEQ multiplex PCR assay. This immuneACCESS table, as held by TCRdb, lists in-frame sequences with V and J called but not all clones. Of the missing ones, under half trace to an unresolved V gene in checked studies; the others have no known cause. A total of 65,000 to 80,000 clones appear in this sample, approximately 96% of them only once. The top ten clonotypes cover about 0.34% of the sample. Input material: T cells isolated from PBMCs. These receptors were obtained from a human donor in good health.

The chain uses TRBV25-1 and TRBJ2-3; 8 bases map to TRBD2. This CDR3 contains 15 residues. Germline V gives CDR1 MGHDK, CDR2 SYGVNS. The V gene end was trimmed by 4 bases and the J gene end by 2 bases; junction bases not matched to a gene: 5. In DNA, the CDR3 is TGTGCCAGCAGTGCCGCTAGCGGGTACACAGATACGCAGTATTTT. Amino acid sequence: CASSAASGYTDTQYF.

This rearrangement joins TRBV11-3 to TRBJ2-2; TRBD2 agrees at 8 bases. CDR3 length: 16 residues. Germline-derived CDR1 and CDR2 are SGHNT and YENEEA. Trimming removed 5 bases from V and 4 bases from J; junction bases left unmatched: 9. The CDR3 sequence: CASSLEREIGTGELFF. The DNA for the CDR3 is TGTGCCAGCAGCCTGGAGCGGGAGATCGGCACCGGGGAGCTGTTTTTT.

V is TRBV9 and J is TRBJ1-1; D gene uncertain. CDR3 length: 13 residues. Trimming took 1 base from V and 5 from J, leaving 9 bases between them. The germline gives CDR1 SGDLS, CDR2 YYNGEE. This CDR3 reads CASSVRGETEAFF. For the CDR3, the DNA is TGTGCCAGCAGCGTACGGGGAGAGACTGAAGCTTTCTTT.

The chain has TRBV6-5 and TRBJ2-7; 7 positions match TRBD2. The V and J ends lost 0 bases and 5 bases, in that order; junction bases with no gene match: 4. The CDR3 runs to 14 residues. Germline CDR1 is MNHEY and CDR2 is SVGAGI. The CDR3 sequence: CASSYSSGTHEQYF. CDR3 nucleotide sequence: TGTGCCAGCAGTTACTCGAGCGGGACCCACGAGCAGTACTTC.

This rearrangement joins TRBV4-2 to TRBJ2-7, with a weak D call TRBD1 (5 bases). CDR1 is LGHNA and CDR2 is YNFKEQ in the germline V gene. Trimming took 1 base from V and 5 from J, leaving 12 bases between them. The CDR3 loop spans 14 amino acids. CDR3 DNA: TGTGCCAGCAGCCAAGGGCAAGGGGCTAACGAGCAGTACTTC. It codes for CASSQGQGANEQYF.

The chain couples TRBV7-6 to TRBJ1-4; no clear D gene. Germline CDR1 reads SGHVS; CDR2 reads FNYEAQ. The germline V and J ends were trimmed by 1 base and 0 bases, with 9 bases remaining between them. The CDR3 contains 16 residues. The CDR3 loop is CASSLVAGATNEKLFF. CDR3 DNA sequence: TGTGCCAGCAGCTTAGTGGCCGGGGCAACTAATGAAAAACTGTTTTTT.

V gene TRBV27 combines with J gene TRBJ2-7, with 9 bases lining up with TRBD2. Germline CDR1 is MNHEY and CDR2 is SMNVEV (reference sequence). The V gene end was trimmed by 4 bases and the J gene end by 0 bases; junction bases not matched to a gene: 1. The CDR3 sequence is 14 residues long. CDR3 in amino acids: CASSSSGNSYEQYF. The CDR3 nucleotides are TGTGCCAGCAGTTCTAGCGGGAACTCCTACGAGCAGTACTTC.

The chain is built from TRBV7-3 and TRBJ2-7, with a tentative D call TRBD1 (6 bases). The V end was cut by 6 bases, the J end by 5 bases, with 17 bases between. From germline, CDR1 is SGHTA and CDR2 FQGTGA. The CDR3 extends over 14 amino acids. Written as DNA, the CDR3 is TGTGCCAGCAGGTCTACAGGGATGACTCACGAGCAGTACTTC. Its protein is CASRSTGMTHEQYF.

The V call is TRBV15, the J call TRBJ1-1; maybe TRBD1 (5 bases). Germline-derived CDR1 and CDR2 are LNHNV and YYDKDF (reference sequence). This CDR3 region has 16 residues. V lost 4 bases to trimming and J lost 2 bases, with 17 bases between them. CDR3 in DNA: TGTGCCACCAGCAAAAAGAAACTCTGGGGCAACACTGAAGCTTTCTTT. This gives the protein CATSKKKLWGNTEAFF. The variable domain in full, with the rest retrieved from reference TRBV15 and TRBJ1-1, is DAMVIQNPRYQVTQFGKPVTLSCSQTLNHNVMYWYQQKSSQAPKLLFHYYDKDFNNEADTPDNFQSRRPNTSFCFLDIRSPGLGDTAMYLCATSKKKLWGNTEAFFGQGTRLTVV.

The CDR3 loop reads CSVGGMSAFF. Written as DNA, the CDR3 is TGCAGCGTTGGGGGCATGTCTGCTTTCTTT. This sequence joins TRBV29-1 and TRBJ1-1; D might be TRBD1 (5 bases). V dropped 4 bases and J dropped 11 bases, with 11 bases sitting between them. The CDR3 consists of 10 residues. Germline assignment: CDR1 SQVTM and CDR2 ANQGSEA. The complete variable domain, with remaining parts taken from reference TRBV29-1 and TRBJ1-1, reads SAVISQKPSRDICQRGTSLTIQCQVDSQVTMMFWYRQQPGQSLTLIATANQGSEATYESGFVIDKFPISRPNLTFSTLTVSNMSPEDSSIYLCSVGGMSAFFGQGTRLTVV.

The chain links TRBV9 to TRBJ2-7; no firm D call. With 2 bases removed from V and 0 bases from J, the gap between germline ends came to 9 bases. Germline V lookup: CDR1 SGDLS, CDR2 YYNGEE. The CDR3 spans 14 residues. The CDR3 region has the DNA TGTGCCAGCAGCGTTGGGTGGAGCTCCTACGAGCAGTACTTC. This encodes CASSVGWSSYEQYF. Based on the CDR3 plus reference TRBV9 and TRBJ2-7, the full variable domain is DSGVTQTPKHLITATGQRVTLRCSPRSGDLSVYWYQQSLDQGLQFLIQYYNGEERAKGNILERFSAQQFPDLHSELNLSSLELGDSALYFCASSVGWSSYEQYFGPGTRLTVT.

V gene TRBV11-2 combines with J gene TRBJ2-5; TRBD1 aligns across 8 bases. The CDR3 length is 14 residues. V lost 2 bases, J lost 2 bases, and 1 base stayed unmatched. CDR1 is SGHAT and CDR2 is FQNNGV in the germline V gene. The CDR3 region is CASSLYRGQETQYF. The CDR3, as DNA: TGTGCCAGCAGCTTATACAGGGGGCAAGAGACCCAGTACTTC.

J is TRBJ1-1 and V is TRBV9, with 9 bases fitting TRBD1. Germline lookup yields CDR1 SGDLS and CDR2 YYNGEE. This CDR3 comprises 17 residues. J gave up 1 base and V 2 bases, and 9 bases lay outside the gene matches. In nucleotides, the CDR3 is TGTGCCAGCAGCGTGACAGGGGGTTTTGGGGCGAACACTGAAGCTTTCTTT. This translates into CASSVTGGFGANTEAFF.

This clone appeared once. The chain recombines TRBV28 with TRBJ2-7, with 7 bases fitting TRBD1. CDR1 is MDHEN and CDR2 is SYDVKM in the germline V gene. The CDR3 is made up of 12 amino acids. With 6 bases clipped from V and 5 bases from J, the junction kept 4 bases outside the gene matches. CDR3 sequence: CASSTTGHEQYF. CDR3 sequence (DNA): TGTGCCAGCAGCACGACAGGGCACGAGCAGTACTTC.

This chain links TRBV7-9 with TRBJ1-2; 7 nucleotides align to TRBD1. Trimming took 2 bases from V and 0 from J; bases not matched to a gene: 6. This CDR3 region has 16 residues. Germline V lookup: CDR1 SEHNR, CDR2 FQNEAQ (reference sequence). CDR3: CASSLPNRGANYGYTF. CDR3 DNA: TGTGCCAGCAGCTTACCAAACAGGGGAGCTAACTATGGCTACACCTTC.